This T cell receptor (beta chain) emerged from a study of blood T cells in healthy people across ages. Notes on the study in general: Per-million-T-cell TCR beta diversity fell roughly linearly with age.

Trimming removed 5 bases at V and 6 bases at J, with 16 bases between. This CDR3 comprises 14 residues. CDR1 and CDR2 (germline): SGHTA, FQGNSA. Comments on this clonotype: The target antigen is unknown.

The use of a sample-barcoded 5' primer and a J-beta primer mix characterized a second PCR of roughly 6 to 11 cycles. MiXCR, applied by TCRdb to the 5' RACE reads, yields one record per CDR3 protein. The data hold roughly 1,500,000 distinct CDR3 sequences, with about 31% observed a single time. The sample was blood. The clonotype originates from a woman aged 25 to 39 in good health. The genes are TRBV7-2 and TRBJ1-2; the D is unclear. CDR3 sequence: CASSREPKIHGYTF. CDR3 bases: TGTGCCAGCAGCAGGGAGCCAAAAATTCATGGCTACACCTTC.